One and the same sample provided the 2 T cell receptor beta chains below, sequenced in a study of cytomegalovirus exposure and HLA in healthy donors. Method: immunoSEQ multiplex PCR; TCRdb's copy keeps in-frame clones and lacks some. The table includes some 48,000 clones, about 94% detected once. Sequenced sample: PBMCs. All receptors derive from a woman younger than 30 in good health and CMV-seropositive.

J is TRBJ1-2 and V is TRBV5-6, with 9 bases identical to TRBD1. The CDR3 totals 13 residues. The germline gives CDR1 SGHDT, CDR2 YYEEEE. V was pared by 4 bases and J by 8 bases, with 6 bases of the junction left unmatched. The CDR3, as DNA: TGTGCCAGCAGCCTGGACAGGGGATACGGCTACACCTTC. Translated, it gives CASSLDRGYGYTF.

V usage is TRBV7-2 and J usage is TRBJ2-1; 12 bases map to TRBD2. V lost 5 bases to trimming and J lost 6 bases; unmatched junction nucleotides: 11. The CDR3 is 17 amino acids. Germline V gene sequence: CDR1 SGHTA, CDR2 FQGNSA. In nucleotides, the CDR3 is TGTGCCAGCAGCCCACGAAGAGGACTAGCGGGACGCAATGAGCAGTTCTTC. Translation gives CASSPRRGLAGRNEQFF.